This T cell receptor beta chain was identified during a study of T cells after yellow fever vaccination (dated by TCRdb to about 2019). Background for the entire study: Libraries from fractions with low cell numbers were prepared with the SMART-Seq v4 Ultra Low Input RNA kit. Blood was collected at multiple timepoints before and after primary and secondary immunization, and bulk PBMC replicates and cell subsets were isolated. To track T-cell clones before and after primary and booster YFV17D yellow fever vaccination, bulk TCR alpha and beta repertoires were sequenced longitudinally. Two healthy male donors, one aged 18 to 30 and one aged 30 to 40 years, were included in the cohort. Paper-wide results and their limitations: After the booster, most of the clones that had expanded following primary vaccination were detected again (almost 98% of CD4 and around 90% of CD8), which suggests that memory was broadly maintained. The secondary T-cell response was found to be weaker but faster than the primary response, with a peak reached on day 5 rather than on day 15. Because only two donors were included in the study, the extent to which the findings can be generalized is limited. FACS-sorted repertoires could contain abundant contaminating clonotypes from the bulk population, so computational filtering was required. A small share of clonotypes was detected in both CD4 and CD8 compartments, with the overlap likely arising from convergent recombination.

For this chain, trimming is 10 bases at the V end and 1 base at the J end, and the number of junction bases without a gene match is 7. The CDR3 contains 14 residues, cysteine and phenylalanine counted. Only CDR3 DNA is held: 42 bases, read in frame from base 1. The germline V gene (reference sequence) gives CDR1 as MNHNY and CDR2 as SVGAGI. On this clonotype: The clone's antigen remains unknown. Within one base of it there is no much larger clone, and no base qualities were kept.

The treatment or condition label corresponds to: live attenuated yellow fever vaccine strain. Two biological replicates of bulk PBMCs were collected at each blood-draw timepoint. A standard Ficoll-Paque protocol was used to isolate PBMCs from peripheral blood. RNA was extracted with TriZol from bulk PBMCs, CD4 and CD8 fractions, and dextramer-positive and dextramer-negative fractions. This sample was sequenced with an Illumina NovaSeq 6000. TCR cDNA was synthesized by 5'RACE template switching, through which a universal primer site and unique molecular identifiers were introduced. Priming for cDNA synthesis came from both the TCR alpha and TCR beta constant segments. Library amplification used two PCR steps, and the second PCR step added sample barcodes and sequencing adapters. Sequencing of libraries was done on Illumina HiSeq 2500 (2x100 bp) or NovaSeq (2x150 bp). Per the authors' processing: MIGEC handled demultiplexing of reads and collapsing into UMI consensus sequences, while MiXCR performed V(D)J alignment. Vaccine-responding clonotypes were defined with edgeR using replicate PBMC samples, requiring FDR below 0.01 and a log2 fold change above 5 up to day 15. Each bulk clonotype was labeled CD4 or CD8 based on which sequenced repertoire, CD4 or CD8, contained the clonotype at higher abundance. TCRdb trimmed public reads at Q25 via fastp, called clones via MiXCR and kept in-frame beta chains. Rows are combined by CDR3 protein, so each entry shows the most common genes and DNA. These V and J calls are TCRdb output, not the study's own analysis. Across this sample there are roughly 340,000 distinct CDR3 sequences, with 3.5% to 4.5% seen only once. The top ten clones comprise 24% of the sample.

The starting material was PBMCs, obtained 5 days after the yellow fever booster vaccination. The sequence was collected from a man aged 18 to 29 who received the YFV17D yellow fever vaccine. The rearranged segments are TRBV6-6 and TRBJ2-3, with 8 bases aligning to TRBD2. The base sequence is TGTGCCATCGGGGCGCGGGGGGGCACAGATACGCAGTATTTT. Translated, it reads CAIGARGGTDTQYF.